The entry below gives a single TCR beta chain sequence along with its context. Produced via immunoSEQ multiplex PCR; TCRdb's table is partial and in-frame only. The top ten hold roughly 0.66% of the sample, which has some 430,000 clones, less than 95% seen once. The sample belongs to a study of blood T cell repertoires in COVID-19. Germline V gene data show CDR1 as SGHRS and CDR2 as YFSETQ. V lost 2 bases and J lost 5; bases outside the gene matches: 5. CDR3 length: 14 residues. Cohorts were assigned according to the clinical history that participants reported. This receptor was identified in a young man who had recovered from COVID-19. The specimen was PBMCs or T cells enriched from blood (not recorded which). The chain joins TRBV5-1 to TRBJ1-1, with 8 bases lining up with TRBD1. DNA for the CDR3: TGCGCCAGCAGCTTCCAGGGGGCTGGTACTGAAGCTTTCTTT. Translating gives CASSFQGAGTEAFF. Together with reference TRBV5-1 and TRBJ1-1, the CDR3 gives the full variable domain: KAGVTQTPRYLIKTRGQQVTLSCSPISGHRSVSWYQQTPGQGLQFLFEYFSETQRNKGNFPGRFSGRQFSNSRSEMNVSTLELGDSALYLCASSFQGAGTEAFFGQGTRLTVV.